This T cell receptor (beta chain) is drawn from a study of T cell changes during pregnancy in multiple sclerosis. The CDR3 has 12 residues. V lost 2 bases, J lost 7 bases, and 7 bases lay in between. The germline gives CDR1 SGHDT, CDR2 YYEEEE. Clones were read by immunoSEQ multiplex PCR, and TCRdb kept only the in-frame ones, dropping some. The data hold tens of thousands of clones, with 92% observed a single time. V usage is TRBV5-6 and J usage is TRBJ1-5; D ambiguous. The starting material was CD4+ T cells from peripheral blood mononuclear cells, obtained after pregnancy. This clonotype originated in a female donor in good health, enrolled as a control in a pregnancy study. The CDR3 DNA reads TGTGCCAGCAGCTTCGTCGGGCAGCCCCAGCATTTT. Translation: CASSFVGQPQHF.